This T cell receptor beta chain was captured in a study of OX40 agonist ivuxolimab in advanced cancers. Study information: Patients were about 83% male with ages roughly 23 to 79, mean roughly 55. Study-level results: Partial responders at 0.1-3.0 mg/kg showed near-lowest clonal expansion.

Concerning this clone: Its antigen is unidentified.

Sequencing used immunoSEQ multiplex PCR; TCRdb keeps in-frame clones, though not all of them. The sample has some 60,000 clones; approximately 94% are singletons. CDR1 is MDHEN and CDR2 is SYDVKM in the germline V gene. The CDR3 spans 17 residues. V lost 4 bases to trimming and J lost 3 bases, with 19 bases between them. This rearrangement joins TRBV28 to TRBJ2-1; D is perhaps TRBD1 or TRBD2 (5 bases each). The sequence was collected from an adult with an advanced solid tumor such as melanoma, head and neck, liver or kidney cancer. The input for sequencing was CD4+ or CD8+ T cells sorted from blood, taken in a trial of the OX40 agonist ivuxolimab. This CDR3 reads CASSSLLGDKGYNEQFF. The CDR3 bases are TGTGCCAGCAGTTCCCTTTTGGGGGATAAAGGCTACAATGAGCAGTTCTTC. The full variable domain, completed using reference TRBV28 and TRBJ2-1, is DVKVTQSSRYLVKRTGEKVFLECVQDMDHENMFWYRQDPGLGLRLIYFSYDVKMKEKGDIPEGYSVSREKKERFSLILESASTNQTSMYLCASSSLLGDKGYNEQFFGPGTRLTVL.